Shown below are 21 T cell receptor beta chains from a single sample sequenced in a study of blood T cell repertoires in COVID-19. Here immunoSEQ multiplex PCR was the method, and the copy in TCRdb shows in-frame clones only, minus some. This table has some 100,000 clones, 80% appearing once. Source material: peripheral blood. These receptors originate from a human donor in a cohort sampled during active or convalescent COVID-19.

This clone was counted a single time. The chain has TRBV6-2 or TRBV6-3 and TRBJ2-1, with 9 bases identical to TRBD2. With 5 bases clipped from V and 5 bases from J, the junction kept 10 bases outside the gene matches. Germline lookup yields CDR1 MNHEY and CDR2 SVGEGT. The CDR3 covers 16 residues. The DNA for the CDR3 is TGTGCCAGCAGTCCCTGGCGGGAGGGTTCCCACAATGAGCAGTTCTTC. Translating gives CASSPWREGSHNEQFF.

V and J are TRBV19 and TRBJ2-7; no definite D call. Germline V gene sequence: CDR1 LNHDA, CDR2 SQIVND (reference sequence). Trimming cost V 4 bases and J 1 base, with 8 bases left between them. The CDR3 has 13 amino acids. CDR3 nucleotides: TGTGCCAGTAGTACCCAATCATCCTACGAGCAGTACTTC. It encodes CASSTQSSYEQYF.

The V and J genes are TRBV24-1 and TRBJ2-1, with 11 bases identical to TRBD2. CDR3 length equals 15 residues. The germline gives CDR1 KGHDR, CDR2 SFDVKD. J gave up 5 bases and V 6 bases, and 5 bases lay outside the gene matches. The CDR3 spells CATSKTSGNHNEQFF. The CDR3 coding sequence is TGTGCCACCAGTAAGACTAGCGGGAACCACAATGAGCAGTTCTTC.

The CDR3: CASRRDRGNTGELFF. In DNA, the CDR3 is TGTGCCAGCAGACGGGACAGGGGTAACACCGGGGAGCTGTTTTTT. This chain joins TRBV7-9 and TRBJ2-2; 10 bases fit TRBD1. This CDR3 spans 15 amino acids. CDR1 and CDR2 from the germline V gene are SEHNR and FQNEAQ (reference sequence). Trimming took 6 bases from V and 2 from J; bases not matched to a gene: 3.

The chain is built from TRBV9 and TRBJ1-5, with 7 bases aligning to TRBD1. The length of the CDR3 is 13 residues. Trimming removed 2 bases from V and 7 bases from J; junction bases left unmatched: 3. The germline CDR1 and CDR2 sequences are SGDLS and YYNGEE. CDR3 sequence reads: CASSVTGHQPQHF. The CDR3 coding sequence is TGTGCCAGCAGCGTGACAGGGCACCAGCCCCAGCATTTT.

The V and J genes are TRBV11-3 and TRBJ2-1; 8 nucleotides agree with TRBD2. J gave up 5 bases and V 4 bases, and 4 bases lay outside the gene matches. The germline V gene encodes CDR1 SGHNT and CDR2 YENEEA. The CDR3 length is 14 residues. The CDR3 loop is CASSSFGGDNEQFF. CDR3 bases: TGTGCCAGCAGCTCCTTCGGGGGGGACAATGAGCAGTTCTTC.

CDR3 sequence: CATSDFGVPDTQYF. The DNA of the CDR3 is TGTGCCACCAGTGATTTCGGGGTCCCAGATACGCAGTATTTT. The rearrangement joins TRBV24-1 to TRBJ2-3; tentatively, D is TRBD2 (5 bases). The germline gives CDR1 KGHDR, CDR2 SFDVKD. The CDR3 is 14 amino acids. Trimming pared 1 base from V and 4 bases from J, leaving 8 bases between.

This chain joins TRBV28 and TRBJ2-3; 9 positions agree with TRBD2. The CDR3 has 16 amino acids. Germline CDR1 and CDR2: MDHEN and SYDVKM. The trim removed 5 bases at V and 2 bases at J, leaving 8 bases unmatched. This CDR3 reads CASSPIAGEYTDTQYF. The DNA for the CDR3 is TGTGCCAGCAGTCCAATAGCGGGAGAATACACAGATACGCAGTATTTT.

The chain is built from TRBV27 and TRBJ1-2; TRBD1 aligns across 9 bases. Trimming removed 3 bases from V and 4 bases from J; junction bases left unmatched: 12. The CDR3 covers 17 residues. Germline V gene data show CDR1 as MNHEY and CDR2 as SMNVEV (reference sequence). As DNA, the CDR3 is TGTGCCAGCAGTTTGTCTGGGCCGGGACAGGGCTTCTATGGCTACACCTTC. Amino acid sequence: CASSLSGPGQGFYGYTF.

The V gene is TRBV2, the J gene TRBJ1-3; possible D gene TRBD1, 6 bases. The CDR3 loop spans 17 amino acids. Germline values: CDR1 SNHLY, CDR2 FYNNEI. Trimming took off 2 bases at V and 4 bases at J, with 18 bases between the two ends. The CDR3 DNA reads TGTGCCAGCAGTGAACCGGGGAGGGGGACTGCGGGAAACACCATATATTTT. The encoded protein is CASSEPGRGTAGNTIYF.

This clone was counted a few times. The V gene is TRBV3-1 (or the pseudogene TRBV3-2), the J gene TRBJ1-6; the D gene is possibly TRBD1 (5 bases). Trimming shortened V by 0 bases and J by 6 bases, and 12 bases separated the two germline ends. The CDR3 contains 16 residues. Germline V CDR1 and CDR2: LGHDT, YNNKEL (reference sequence). The CDR3 sequence: CASSQDSRVVNSPLHF. The CDR3 DNA follows: TGTGCCAGCAGCCAAGATAGCAGGGTCGTTAATTCACCCCTCCACTTT.

This clone has just a few counts. This chain joins TRBV7-9 and TRBJ2-2, with 9 bases identical to TRBD2. The CDR3 runs to 15 residues. Germline V gene sequence: CDR1 SEHNR, CDR2 FQNEAQ (reference sequence). V shed 5 bases and J 6 bases; nucleotides not matched to a gene: 7. CDR3 region: CASSEAGGEAGELFF. The CDR3 DNA is TGTGCCAGCAGCGAAGCGGGAGGTGAAGCCGGGGAGCTGTTTTTT.

The CDR3 nucleotides are TGTGCCAGTAGATCGTACAGGGGGATCAACAATGAGCAGTTCTTC. It specifies CASRSYRGINNEQFF. The chain recombines TRBV19 with TRBJ2-1; TRBD1 matches at 8 bases. Trimming at V came to 6 bases and at J to 5 bases, leaving 9 bases not matched to a gene. Germline V gives CDR1 LNHDA, CDR2 SQIVND (reference sequence). The CDR3 contains 15 residues. Looking up the rest from reference TRBV19 and TRBJ2-1 gives the full variable domain: DGGITQSPKYLFRKEGQNVTLSCEQNLNHDAMYWYRQDPGQGLRLIYYSQIVNDFQKGDIAEGYSVSREKKESFPLTVTSAQKNPTAFYLCASRSYRGINNEQFFGPGTRLTVL.

The CDR3 coding sequence is TGTGCCAGCAGTTTAGCTAGCGGGAACACAGATACGCAGTATTTT. This codes for CASSLASGNTDTQYF. This chain uses TRBV28 with TRBJ2-3; 9 nucleotides match TRBD2. With V trimmed by 2 bases and J by 2 bases, 2 bases remained unmatched. This CDR3 has 15 amino acids. Looked up from germline, CDR1 is MDHEN and CDR2 is SYDVKM.

J is TRBJ1-6 and V is TRBV7-2; maybe TRBD1 (6 bases). The CDR3 consists of 15 residues. The V gene lost 3 bases and the J gene lost 8 bases, with 14 bases spanning the gap. CDR1 and CDR2 from the germline V gene are SGHTA and FQGNSA. CDR3 sequence (DNA): TGTGCCAGCAGCTTCATGGGCGGGGGGCATTCACCCCTCCACTTT. Translation: CASSFMGGGHSPLHF. The full variable domain, in which reference TRBV7-2 and TRBJ1-6 provide the parts outside the CDR3, is GAGVSQSPSNKVTEKGKDVELRCDPISGHTALYWYRQSLGQGLEFLIYFQGNSAPDKSGLPSDRFSAERTGGSVSTLTIQRTQQEDSAVYLCASSFMGGGHSPLHFGNGTRLTVT.

The table lists this clone with a count of one. The chain joins TRBV5-1 to TRBJ2-5, with 13 bases lining up with TRBD2. CDR1 is SGHRS and CDR2 is YFSETQ in the germline V gene. J was trimmed by 2 bases and V by 3 bases; bases with no gene match: 13. The CDR3 totals 19 residues. CDR3 sequence: CASSSGLAGVFNPQETQYF. Here the CDR3 DNA reads TGCGCCAGCAGCTCTGGACTAGCGGGAGTTTTCAACCCACAAGAGACCCAGTACTTC.

The J gene is TRBJ1-4, the V gene TRBV5-8, with TRBD1 matching 8 bases. With 0 bases clipped from V and 7 bases from J, the junction kept 2 bases outside the gene matches. There are 14 residues in the CDR3. CDR1 and CDR2 (germline): SGHTS, YDEGEE. The CDR3 loop is CASSLGQGSEKLFF. CDR3 nucleotide sequence: TGTGCCAGCAGCTTGGGACAGGGGAGTGAAAAACTGTTTTTT.

This clone was picked up one time. The CDR3 region is CASRLGDGLYAHLHF. CDR3 DNA sequence: TGTGCCAGCAGACTAGGAGACGGTCTCTATGCCCACCTCCACTTT. The chain joins TRBV7-2 to TRBJ1-6; the D is unclear. The CDR3 extends over 15 amino acids. Germline loops: CDR1 SGHTA, CDR2 FQGNSA. Trimming removed 6 bases from V and 15 bases from J, with 24 bases in between.

This chain joins TRBV14 and TRBJ2-4, with 9 bases that match TRBD2. Germline assignment: CDR1 SGHDN and CDR2 FVKESK. CDR3 length: 16 amino acids. V trimming: 4 bases; J trimming: 5 bases; junction bases outside the gene matches: 9. CDR3 residues: CASSLVVSGGQNIQYF. The CDR3 coding sequence is TGTGCCAGCAGCCTAGTCGTTAGCGGGGGCCAAAACATTCAGTACTTC.

The chain recombines TRBV4-3 with TRBJ2-2, with D perhaps matching TRBD2 (5 bases). V was cut by 6 bases and J by 0 bases, with 23 bases left in between. The CDR3 contains 19 residues. Germline-derived CDR1 and CDR2 are LGHNA and YSLEER. The CDR3 is CASSPGYDVRYANTGELFF. The CDR3 region has the DNA TGCGCCAGCAGTCCGGGGTATGATGTTCGGTACGCGAACACCGGGGAGCTGTTTTTT.

V and J are TRBV2 and TRBJ1-6, with D unresolved. The CDR3 length is 14 residues. Germline values: CDR1 SNHLY, CDR2 FYNNEI. V was shortened by 3 bases and J by 7 bases, with 10 bases between the two germline ends. The chain's CDR3 is CASSDNSKNSPLHF. The CDR3 region has the DNA TGTGCCAGCAGTGATAACAGCAAAAATTCACCCCTCCACTTT.